Below are 10 T cell receptor beta chains sequenced from a single sample in a study of neurological immune-mediated disorders. The time point here: longitudinal time-point 2. TCRdb fed the 5' RACE reads into MiXCR, producing one record per CDR3 protein. The sample holds fewer than 70,000 distinct CDR3 sequences, around 10% seen once. Source material: PBMCs. The receptors were sampled from a man aged 30 to 39 in good health.

This clonotype was found many times. The V call is TRBV15, the J call TRBJ2-4; TRBD2 matches at 8 bases. This CDR3 contains 17 residues. Per germline, CDR1 LNHNV and CDR2 YYDKDF (reference sequence). After removal of 5 bases from V and 0 bases from J, the junction contained 9 bases not matched to a gene. The CDR3 DNA is TGTGCCACCAGCCGTTCCGGGGGGGACCCAGCCAAAAACATTCAGTACTTC. Translating gives CATSRSGGDPAKNIQYF.

This clonotype was recorded many times. The J gene is TRBJ2-3, the V gene TRBV7-2; no reliable D call. CDR3 size: 16 residues. Looked up from germline, CDR1 is SGHTA and CDR2 is FQGNSA. V dropped 2 bases and J dropped 2 bases, with 14 bases sitting between them. The CDR3 nucleotides read TGTGCCAGCAGCTTATGGTCGCTGCGGTACACAGATACGCAGTATTTT. Its translation is CASSLWSLRYTDTQYF.

This clonotype was seen at least ten times. The chain couples TRBV28 to TRBJ2-2; possibly TRBD1 or TRBD2 for D (5 bases each). Trimming pared 6 bases from V and 5 bases from J, leaving 16 bases between. The length of the CDR3 is 15 residues. Germline V gene data show CDR1 as MDHEN and CDR2 as SYDVKM. The CDR3 spells CASSSGPVRTGELFF. The CDR3 nucleotides are TGTGCCAGCAGCTCGGGGCCAGTGAGGACCGGGGAGCTGTTTTTT. Full variable domain (rest looked up from reference TRBV28 and TRBJ2-2): DVKVTQSSRYLVKRTGEKVFLECVQDMDHENMFWYRQDPGLGLRLIYFSYDVKMKEKGDIPEGYSVSREKKERFSLILESASTNQTSMYLCASSSGPVRTGELFFGEGSRLTVL.

The chain carries TRBV6-2 or TRBV6-3 and TRBJ2-7, with 10 bases that match TRBD1. J was trimmed by 6 bases and V by 5 bases; bases with no gene match: 7. The germline V gene has CDR1 MNHEY and CDR2 SVGEGT. The CDR3 runs to 14 residues. CDR3 sequence (DNA): TGTGCCAGCAGTCCCGGGACAGGGGACTGCGAGCAGTACTTC. Amino acid sequence: CASSPGTGDCEQYF.

This clonotype was detected many times. V gene TRBV10-3 combines with J gene TRBJ2-5; 9 bases are a match to TRBD2. V was pared by 11 bases and J by 4 bases, with 8 bases of the junction left unmatched. CDR3 size: 13 residues. Germline V gene sequence: CDR1 ENHRY, CDR2 SYGVKD. The CDR3 bases are TGTGCCTCGGCGGGGGGGGCGAGAGAGACCCAGTACTTC. It codes for CASAGGARETQYF.

Ten or more counts support this clonotype. This chain joins TRBV7-2 and TRBJ1-3; D uncertain. Looked up from germline, CDR1 is SGHTA and CDR2 is FQGNSA. V lost 0 bases and J lost 2, with 14 bases in between. CDR3 size: 17 residues. CDR3 nucleotide sequence: TGTGCCAGCAGCTTAGCGGTTGGGGTTACGGCTGGAAACACCATATATTTT. It yields the protein CASSLAVGVTAGNTIYF. Using reference TRBV7-2 and TRBJ1-3 for the parts outside the CDR3, the full variable domain is GAGVSQSPSNKVTEKGKDVELRCDPISGHTALYWYRQSLGQGLEFLIYFQGNSAPDKSGLPSDRFSAERTGGSVSTLTIQRTQQEDSAVYLCASSLAVGVTAGNTIYFGEGSWLTVV.

This clonotype was observed many times. The V gene is TRBV11-2, the J gene TRBJ2-7, with 7 nucleotides matching TRBD2. The CDR3 runs to 17 residues. V shed 0 bases and J 1 base; nucleotides not matched to a gene: 9. Germline values: CDR1 SGHAT, CDR2 FQNNGV. CDR3 loop: CASSLEGWREMSYEQYF. CDR3 DNA sequence: TGTGCCAGCAGCTTAGAGGGGTGGCGGGAGATGTCCTACGAGCAGTACTTC.

This clonotype was counted many times. The chain links TRBV6-5 to TRBJ2-3; TRBD1 might be the D (6 bases). The CDR3 has 14 residues. V lost 5 bases to trimming and J lost 4 bases, with 13 bases between them. Germline V lookup: CDR1 MNHEY, CDR2 SVGAGI. This CDR3 is CASSGGSWADTQYF. The CDR3 DNA sequence: TGTGCCAGCAGTGGGGGCTCCTGGGCAGATACGCAGTATTTT.

Details on this clonotype: It may be a read error: a sequence one base away is much more abundant. This chain joins TRBV9 and TRBJ2-7, with D perhaps TRBD1 (5 bases). CDR3 length: 13 amino acids. Germline V CDR1 and CDR2: SGDLS, YYNGEE. V lost 3 bases and J lost 10, with 17 bases in between. CDR3 amino acids: CASSAIPTEDQYF. CDR3 coding DNA: TGTGCCAGCAGCGCGATACCGACAGAAGACCAGTACTTC.

The table lists this clonotype with a few counts. The rearrangement joins TRBV7-8 to TRBJ1-5, with 7 bases that match TRBD1. Trimming cost V 2 bases and J 0 bases; bases outside gene matches: 4. The CDR3 extends over 16 amino acids. Germline CDR1 and CDR2: SGHVS and FQNEAQ. The CDR3, as DNA: TGTGCCAGCAGCTTATCCGGGACAGTTAGCAATCAGCCCCAGCATTTT. This gives the protein CASSLSGTVSNQPQHF.